These T cell receptor beta chains were read from a single sample in a study of T cell responses to AZD1222 COVID-19 vaccine. This table comes from immunoSEQ multiplex PCR, and its TCRdb copy is limited to in-frame clones, with some not included. In the table there are 150,000 to 200,000 clones, 90% of which are singletons. Here the sequenced sample was peripheral blood, taken 28 days after the second AZD1222 dose. All receptors derive from an adult who received the AZD1222 COVID-19 vaccine. CDR3s include the opening cysteine and the closing phenylalanine or tryptophan. A D gene is named only where the DNA matches it firmly. Only some rows state a clone size, as once, few, many or a class for expanded clones.

clone size	D gene	V gene	J gene	CDR3 protein	CDR3 DNA
once	.	TRBV27	TRBJ1-2	CASSFTRQNYGYTF	TGTGCCAGCAGCTTCACCAGGCAGAACTATGGCTACACCTTC
.	.	TRBV28	TRBJ1-4	CASSRQREKLFF	TGTGCCAGCAGTCGCCAGCGGGAAAAACTGTTTTTT
.	.	TRBV18	TRBJ2-1	CASSPPGQYFNEQFF	TGTGCCAGCTCACCACCTGGTCAATACTTCAATGAGCAGTTCTTC
.	TRBD1	TRBV18	TRBJ1-5	CASSPSGTGYQPQHF	TGTGCCAGCTCACCGTCGGGGACAGGGTATCAGCCCCAGCATTTT
.	.	TRBV6-5	TRBJ2-4	CASRRSTGDIQYF	TGTGCCAGCAGGCGGAGCACGGGGGACATTCAGTACTTC
.	.	TRBV6-6	TRBJ2-2	CASSYVSLSNTGELFF	TGTGCCAGCAGTTACGTTTCCCTATCGAACACCGGGGAGCTGTTTTTT
.	.	TRBV11-3	TRBJ2-4	CASSLVAGGAGGIAKNIQYF	TGTGCCAGCAGCTTAGTGGCAGGGGGCGCGGGGGGCATCGCCAAAAACATTCAGTACTTC
once	TRBD2	TRBV6-5	TRBJ2-7	CASSSVAGATYEQYF	TGTGCCAGCAGCTCGGTAGCGGGGGCCACCTACGAGCAGTACTTC
.	TRBD2	TRBV5-1	TRBJ2-7	CASSLRASGGNYEQYF	TGCGCCAGCAGCTTGAGGGCTAGCGGGGGGAACTACGAGCAGTACTTC
.	.	TRBV7-2	TRBJ1-3	CASSLMGSGNTIYF	TGTGCCAGCAGCCTAATGGGCAGTGGAAACACCATATATTTT
once	TRBD1	TRBV18	TRBJ1-2	CASSPPGQGSNYGYTF	TGTGCCAGCTCACCACCCGGACAGGGATCTAACTATGGCTACACCTTC
.	.	TRBV6-2/TRBV6-3	TRBJ1-1	CASSSSRESEAFF	TGTGCCAGCAGTTCTAGCCGGGAATCTGAAGCTTTCTTT
.	TRBD2	TRBV7-2	TRBJ2-5	CASSPSGNRETQYF	TGTGCCAGCAGCCCAAGCGGGAACAGAGAGACCCAGTACTTC
.	.	TRBV5-8	TRBJ1-6	CASSLPLPGIHF	TGTGCCAGCAGCTTGCCCCTCCCAGGTATCCACTTT
.	.	TRBV27	TRBJ1-6	CASSLGPRGVLSSYNSPLHF	TGTGCCAGCAGTTTGGGTCCCCGGGGAGTACTAAGCTCCTATAATTCACCCCTCCACTTT
.	.	TRBV2	TRBJ1-5	CASHADSPQGHQPQHF	TGTGCCAGCCACGCGGACAGCCCGCAGGGACATCAGCCCCAGCATTTT
.	.	TRBV7-2	TRBJ2-3	CASSIGGTDTQYF	TGTGCCAGCAGCATAGGGGGCACAGATACGCAGTATTTT
.	TRBD1	TRBV7-2	TRBJ1-4	CASSLATGVYEKLFF	TGTGCCAGCAGCTTAGCGACAGGGGTTTATGAAAAACTGTTTTTT
.	.	TRBV18	TRBJ2-4	CASSPRRGNIQYF	TGTGCCAGCTCCCCCCGACGGGGAAACATTCAGTACTTC
.	.	TRBV6-6	TRBJ2-7	CASSNQYEQYF	TGTGCCAGCAGTAATCAGTACGAGCAGTACTTC
.	TRBD2	TRBV19	TRBJ2-7	CASNPSAASGNYEQYF	TGTGCCAGTAATCCGTCGGCGGCTAGCGGAAACTACGAGCAGTACTTC
.	TRBD1	TRBV2	TRBJ2-1	CASSRDSPYNEQFF	TGTGCCAGCAGTAGGGACAGCCCCTACAATGAGCAGTTCTTC
.	TRBD2	TRBV30	TRBJ2-5	CAWSTAGRFGTQYF	TGTGCCTGGAGTACAGCCGGGAGGTTTGGGACCCAGTACTTC
.	.	TRBV5-8	TRBJ2-7	CASSSDGSSYEQYF	TGTGCCAGCAGCTCCGATGGATCATCATACGAGCAGTACTTC
once	.	TRBV15	TRBJ2-5	CATSRDRRGTQYF	TGTGCCACCAGCAGAGATCGTCGGGGGACCCAGTACTTC
.	.	TRBV30	TRBJ2-7	CAWSVQRWAEQYF	TGTGCCTGGAGTGTACAACGATGGGCGGAGCAGTACTTC
.	TRBD1	TRBV5-1	TRBJ2-5	CASSRSTGATVTRLETQYF	TGCGCCAGCAGCCGTTCTACAGGGGCGACGGTCACTCGTCTAGAGACCCAGTACTTC